What follows is one T cell receptor beta chain and its context. This entry belongs to a study of blood T cell repertoires in COVID-19. On the study more broadly: Specimens from acute and convalescent COVID-19 originated in the United States, Italy and Spain.

As processed by the authors: Reference gene primer amplification gave estimated nucleated cell counts. Assay: immunoSEQ multiplex PCR; the TCRdb copy retains only in-frame clones and omits some. V, J and clone size are taken as reported in that table, and D and trimming were inferred from the DNA itself. The table shows about 42,000 clones, with approximately 85% occurring only once. Source material: peripheral blood. The TCR originated in an older woman in a cohort sampled during active COVID-19.

The CDR3 DNA reads as TGTGCCAGCAGCTCAGTCCCGGGTGATCAGCCCCAGCATTTT. Residues: CASSSVPGDQPQHF. The genes are TRBV7-2 and TRBJ1-5; D remains unclear. Trimming removed 4 bases from V and 5 bases from J, with 12 bases in between. This CDR3 region has 14 residues. Per the germline V gene, CDR1 is SGHTA and CDR2 is FQGNSA.